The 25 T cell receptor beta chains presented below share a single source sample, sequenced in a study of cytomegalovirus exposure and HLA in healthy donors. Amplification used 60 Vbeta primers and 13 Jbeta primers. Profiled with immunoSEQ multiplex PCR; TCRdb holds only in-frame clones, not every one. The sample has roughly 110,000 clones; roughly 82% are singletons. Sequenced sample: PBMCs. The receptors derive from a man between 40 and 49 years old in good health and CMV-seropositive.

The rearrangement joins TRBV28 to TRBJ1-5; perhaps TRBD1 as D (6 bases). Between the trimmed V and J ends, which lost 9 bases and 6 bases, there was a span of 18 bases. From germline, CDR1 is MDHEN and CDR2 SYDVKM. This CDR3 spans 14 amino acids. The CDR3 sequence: CASERGWGSQPQHF. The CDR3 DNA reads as TGTGCCAGTGAGAGGGGGTGGGGTAGTCAGCCCCAGCATTTT.

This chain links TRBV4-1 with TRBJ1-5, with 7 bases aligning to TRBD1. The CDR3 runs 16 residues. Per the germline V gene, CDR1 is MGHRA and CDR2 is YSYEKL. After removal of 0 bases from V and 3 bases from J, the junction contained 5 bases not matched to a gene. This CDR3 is CASSQEVGQANQPQHF. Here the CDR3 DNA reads TGCGCCAGCAGCCAAGAGGTTGGACAGGCCAATCAGCCCCAGCATTTT.

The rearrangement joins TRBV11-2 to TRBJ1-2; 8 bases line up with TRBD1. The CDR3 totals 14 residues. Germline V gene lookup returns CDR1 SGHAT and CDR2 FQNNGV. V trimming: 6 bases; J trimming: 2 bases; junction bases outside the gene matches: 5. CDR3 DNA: TGTGCCAGCAGTATAGACAGGGGAAACTATGGCTACACCTTC. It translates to CASSIDRGNYGYTF.

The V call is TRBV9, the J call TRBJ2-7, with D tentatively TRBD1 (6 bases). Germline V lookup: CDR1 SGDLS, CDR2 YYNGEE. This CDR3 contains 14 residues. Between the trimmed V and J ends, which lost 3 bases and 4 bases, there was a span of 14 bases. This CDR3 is CASSAGQKSYEQYF. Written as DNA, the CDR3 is TGTGCCAGCAGCGCCGGACAGAAGTCATACGAGCAGTACTTC.

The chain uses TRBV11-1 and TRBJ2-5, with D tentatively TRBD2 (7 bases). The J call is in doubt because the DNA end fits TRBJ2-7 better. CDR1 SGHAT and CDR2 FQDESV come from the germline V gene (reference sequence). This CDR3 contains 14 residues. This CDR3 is CASSGRGASYEQYF. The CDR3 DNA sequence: TGTGCCAGCAGCGGACGGGGGGCGAGTTACGAGCAGTACTTC.

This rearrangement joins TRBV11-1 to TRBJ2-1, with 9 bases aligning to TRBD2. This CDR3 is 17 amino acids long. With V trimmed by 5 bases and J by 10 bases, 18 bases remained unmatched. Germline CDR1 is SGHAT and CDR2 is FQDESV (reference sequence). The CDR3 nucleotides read TGTGCCAGCAGCAAACGGAGGGCTAGCGGGGCAGGTGGGGAGCAGTTCTTC. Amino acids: CASSKRRASGAGGEQFF.

The CDR3 DNA reads as TGTGCCAGCAGCGTAGAGGGCGGCGGGATCGGGGAGCTGTTTTTT. This codes for CASSVEGGGIGELFF. The rearrangement links TRBV9 to TRBJ2-2, with TRBD2 as a possible D gene (6 bases). The CDR3 totals 15 residues. The germline CDR1 and CDR2 sequences are SGDLS and YYNGEE. V dropped 0 bases and J dropped 7 bases, with 13 bases sitting between them.

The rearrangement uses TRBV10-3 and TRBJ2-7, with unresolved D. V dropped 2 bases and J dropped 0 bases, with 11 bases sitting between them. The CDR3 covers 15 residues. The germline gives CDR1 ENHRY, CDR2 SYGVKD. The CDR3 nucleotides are TGTGCCATCAGTGAGGGCAGCTACTACTCCTACGAGCAGTACTTC. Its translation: CAISEGSYYSYEQYF.

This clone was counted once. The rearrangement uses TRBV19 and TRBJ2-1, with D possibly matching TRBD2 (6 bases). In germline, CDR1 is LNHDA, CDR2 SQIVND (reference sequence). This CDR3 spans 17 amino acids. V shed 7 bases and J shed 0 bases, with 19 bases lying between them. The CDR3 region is CASIKTLAESSYNEQFF. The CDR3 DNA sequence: TGTGCCAGTATCAAAACCTTAGCGGAGAGCTCCTACAATGAGCAGTTCTTC.

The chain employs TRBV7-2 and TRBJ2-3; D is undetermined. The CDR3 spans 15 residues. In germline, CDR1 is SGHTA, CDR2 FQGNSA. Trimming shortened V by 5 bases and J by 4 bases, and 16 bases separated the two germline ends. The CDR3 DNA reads TGTGCCAGCAGCCCTATTGAGGTTCTCTCAGATACGCAGTATTTT. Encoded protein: CASSPIEVLSDTQYF.

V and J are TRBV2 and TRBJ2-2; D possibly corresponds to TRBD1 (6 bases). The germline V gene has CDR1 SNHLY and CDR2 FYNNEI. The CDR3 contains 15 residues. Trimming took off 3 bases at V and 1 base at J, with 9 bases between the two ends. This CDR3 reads CASSDTGRNTGELFF. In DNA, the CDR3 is TGTGCCAGCAGTGATACAGGGAGGAACACCGGGGAGCTGTTTTTT.

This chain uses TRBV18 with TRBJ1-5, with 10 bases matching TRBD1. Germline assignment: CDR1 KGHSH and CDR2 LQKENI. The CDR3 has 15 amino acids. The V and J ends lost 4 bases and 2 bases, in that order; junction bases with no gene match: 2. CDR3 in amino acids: CASSQTGGGNQPQHF. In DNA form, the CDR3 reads TGTGCCAGCTCACAGACAGGGGGCGGCAATCAGCCCCAGCATTTT.

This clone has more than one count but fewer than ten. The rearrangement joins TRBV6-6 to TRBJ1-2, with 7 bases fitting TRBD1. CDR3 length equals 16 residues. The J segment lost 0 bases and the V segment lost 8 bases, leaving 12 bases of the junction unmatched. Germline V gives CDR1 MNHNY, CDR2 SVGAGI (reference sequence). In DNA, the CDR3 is TGTGCCAGCTTGGGGACAGATGGGGAAGCTAACTATGGCTACACCTTC. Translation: CASLGTDGEANYGYTF.

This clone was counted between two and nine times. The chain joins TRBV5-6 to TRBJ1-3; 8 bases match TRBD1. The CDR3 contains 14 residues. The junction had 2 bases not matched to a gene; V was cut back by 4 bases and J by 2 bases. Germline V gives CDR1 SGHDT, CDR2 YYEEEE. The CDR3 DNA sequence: TGTGCCAGCAGCAGGGACAGGACTGGAAACACCATATATTTT. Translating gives CASSRDRTGNTIYF.

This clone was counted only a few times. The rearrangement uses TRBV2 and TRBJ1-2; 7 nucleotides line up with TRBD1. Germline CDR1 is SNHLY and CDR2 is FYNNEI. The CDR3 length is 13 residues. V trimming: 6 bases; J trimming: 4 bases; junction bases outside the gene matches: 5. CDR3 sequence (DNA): TGTGCCAGCAGGGTACAGGGGTCCTATGGCTACACCTTC. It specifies CASRVQGSYGYTF.

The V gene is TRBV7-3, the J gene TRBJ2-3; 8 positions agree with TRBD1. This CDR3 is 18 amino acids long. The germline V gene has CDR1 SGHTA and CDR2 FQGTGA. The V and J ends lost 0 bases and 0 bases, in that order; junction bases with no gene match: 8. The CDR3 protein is CASSLTADRGLSTDTQYF. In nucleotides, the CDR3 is TGTGCCAGCAGCTTAACAGCCGACAGGGGCCTTAGCACAGATACGCAGTATTTT.

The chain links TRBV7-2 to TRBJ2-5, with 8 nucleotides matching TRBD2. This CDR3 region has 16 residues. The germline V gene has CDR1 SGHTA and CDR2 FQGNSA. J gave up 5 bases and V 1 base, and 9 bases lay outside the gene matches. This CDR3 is CASSLGVAGLGETQYF. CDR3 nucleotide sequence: TGTGCCAGCAGCTTAGGGGTAGCGGGGTTGGGGGAGACCCAGTACTTC.

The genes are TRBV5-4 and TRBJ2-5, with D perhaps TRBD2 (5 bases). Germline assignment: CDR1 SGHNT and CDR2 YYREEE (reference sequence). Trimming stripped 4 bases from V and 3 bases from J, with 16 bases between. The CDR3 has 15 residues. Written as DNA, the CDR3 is TGTGCCAGCAGCCAAGGGAGTTCCTCAGAAGAGACCCAGTACTTC. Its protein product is CASSQGSSSEETQYF.

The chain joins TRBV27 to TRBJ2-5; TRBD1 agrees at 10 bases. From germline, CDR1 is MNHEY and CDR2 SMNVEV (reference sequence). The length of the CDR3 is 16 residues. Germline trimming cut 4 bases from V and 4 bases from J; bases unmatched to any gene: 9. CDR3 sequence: CASSSRTGGYAETQYF. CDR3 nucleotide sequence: TGTGCCAGCAGTTCCCGGACAGGGGGTTATGCAGAGACCCAGTACTTC.

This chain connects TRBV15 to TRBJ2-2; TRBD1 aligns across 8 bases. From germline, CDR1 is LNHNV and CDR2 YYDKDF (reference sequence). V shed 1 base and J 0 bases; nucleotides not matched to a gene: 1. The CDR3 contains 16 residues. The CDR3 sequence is CATSRGTGPNTGELFF. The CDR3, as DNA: TGTGCCACCAGCAGAGGGACAGGGCCGAACACCGGGGAGCTGTTTTTT.

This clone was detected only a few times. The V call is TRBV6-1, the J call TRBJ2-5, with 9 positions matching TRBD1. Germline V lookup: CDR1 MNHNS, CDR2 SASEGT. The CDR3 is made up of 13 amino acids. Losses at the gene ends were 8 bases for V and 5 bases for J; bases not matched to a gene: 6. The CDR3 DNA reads TGTGCCAGCGGCGAACAGGGGGCTGAGACCCAGTACTTC. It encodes CASGEQGAETQYF.

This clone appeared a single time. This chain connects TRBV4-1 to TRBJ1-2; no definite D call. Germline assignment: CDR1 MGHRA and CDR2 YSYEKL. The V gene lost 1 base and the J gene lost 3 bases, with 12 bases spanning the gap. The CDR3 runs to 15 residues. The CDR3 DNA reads TGCGCCAGCAGCCAAGTGGCAGGCCAGGACTATGGCTACACCTTC. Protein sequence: CASSQVAGQDYGYTF.

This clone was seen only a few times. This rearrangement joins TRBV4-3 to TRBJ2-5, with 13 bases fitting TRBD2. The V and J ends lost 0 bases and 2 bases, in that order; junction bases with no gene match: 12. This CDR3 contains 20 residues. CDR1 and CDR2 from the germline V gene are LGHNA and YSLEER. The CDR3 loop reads CASSQEATSGGPTDQETQYF. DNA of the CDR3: TGCGCCAGCAGCCAAGAGGCGACTAGCGGGGGGCCGACGGATCAAGAGACCCAGTACTTC.

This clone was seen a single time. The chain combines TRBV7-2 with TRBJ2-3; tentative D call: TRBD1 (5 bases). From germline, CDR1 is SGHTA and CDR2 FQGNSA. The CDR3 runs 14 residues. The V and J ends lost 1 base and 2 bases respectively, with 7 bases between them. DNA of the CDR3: TGTGCCAGCAGCTTAGGACAGCCCACAGATACGCAGTATTTT. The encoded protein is CASSLGQPTDTQYF.

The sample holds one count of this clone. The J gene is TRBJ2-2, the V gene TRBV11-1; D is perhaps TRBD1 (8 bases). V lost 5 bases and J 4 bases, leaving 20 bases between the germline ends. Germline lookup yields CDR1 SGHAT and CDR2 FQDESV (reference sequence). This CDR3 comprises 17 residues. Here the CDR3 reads CASSPGGGTGGTGELFF. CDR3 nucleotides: TGTGCCAGCAGCCCGGGGGGCGGGACAGGAGGCACCGGGGAGCTGTTTTTT.